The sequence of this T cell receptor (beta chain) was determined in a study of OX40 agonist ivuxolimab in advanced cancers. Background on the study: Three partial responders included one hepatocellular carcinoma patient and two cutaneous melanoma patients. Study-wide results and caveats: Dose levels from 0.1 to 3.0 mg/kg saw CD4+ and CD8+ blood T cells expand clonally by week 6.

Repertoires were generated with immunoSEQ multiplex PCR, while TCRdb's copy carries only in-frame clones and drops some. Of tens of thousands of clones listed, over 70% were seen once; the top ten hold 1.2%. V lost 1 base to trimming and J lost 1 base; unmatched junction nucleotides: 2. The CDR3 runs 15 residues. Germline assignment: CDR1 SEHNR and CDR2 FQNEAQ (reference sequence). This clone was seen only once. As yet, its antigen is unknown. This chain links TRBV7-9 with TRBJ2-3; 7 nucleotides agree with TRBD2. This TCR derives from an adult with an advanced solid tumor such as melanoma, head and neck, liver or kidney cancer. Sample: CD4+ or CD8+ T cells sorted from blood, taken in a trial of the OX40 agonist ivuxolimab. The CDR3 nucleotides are TGTGCCAGCAGCTTAGGGAGCGGGGGCACAGATACGCAGTATTTT. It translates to CASSLGSGGTDTQYF.